Presented here are 11 T cell receptor beta chains from one specimen sequenced in a study of neurological immune-mediated disorders. TCRdb recomputed calls from the 5' RACE reads with MiXCR, one row per CDR3 protein. The data show 28,000 or so distinct CDR3 sequences, approximately 21% seen once. Input material: PBMCs. These receptors were taken from a woman aged 60-75 years in good health.

Ten or more counts support this clonotype. This chain uses TRBV20-1 with TRBJ1-2; D unresolved. This CDR3 comprises 12 residues. The V and J ends lost 3 bases and 0 bases respectively, with 5 bases between them. Germline V gene data show CDR1 as DFQATT and CDR2 as SNEGSKA (reference sequence). Here the CDR3 DNA reads TGCAGTGCTAGGTACACTAACTATGGCTACACCTTC. This encodes CSARYTNYGYTF.

This clonotype was counted many times. V gene TRBV10-3 combines with J gene TRBJ2-1, with 7 bases that match TRBD1. The trim removed 10 bases at V and 9 bases at J, leaving 9 bases unmatched. Germline assignment: CDR1 ENHRY and CDR2 SYGVKD. The CDR3 length is 12 residues. CDR3 sequence reads: CATLTGIGEQFF. The CDR3 DNA sequence: TGTGCCACCTTGACAGGGATTGGTGAGCAGTTCTTC.

This clonotype has a count of ten or more. An end of the junction differs from the germline gene, which may be a read error. The rearrangement joins TRBV7-9 to TRBJ2-1; 7 bases match TRBD2. The CDR3 totals 16 residues. Germline lookup yields CDR1 SEHNR and CDR2 FQNEAQ (reference sequence). The CDR3 nucleotides are TGTGCCAGCAGCTTTACTAGCGCACCTCCGGGCAATGAGCAGTTATTC. Encoded protein: CASSFTSAPPGNEQLF.

This clonotype has ten or more counts. This chain joins TRBV20-1 and TRBJ2-5; 8 bases match TRBD2. CDR1 and CDR2 from the germline V gene are DFQATT and SNEGSKA (reference sequence). The CDR3 is 17 amino acids. J gave up 9 bases and V 2 bases, and 20 bases lay outside the gene matches. CDR3 sequence (DNA): TGCAGTGCTAGAAGTGACGTTGCGGGGGGTCCGGGGGGGGCCCAGTACTTC. Translated, it gives CSARSDVAGGPGGAQYF.

There are a few counts of this clonotype. One base away lies a much larger clone, so this may be a sequencing read error. The CDR3: CASRKRVELYEQYF. The CDR3 bases are TGTGCCAGCAGGAAACGGGTGGAACTCTACGAGCAGTACTTC. This chain joins TRBV6-6 and TRBJ2-7; unclear D gene. Germline V CDR1 and CDR2: MNHNY, SVGAGI (reference sequence). The ends were cut back, 6 bases at V and 3 bases at J, with 15 bases in the middle. This CDR3 comprises 14 residues.

This clonotype has a count of ten or more. The CDR3 protein is CSAKTRGQPQHF. The CDR3 bases are TGCAGCGCTAAAACCCGCGGACAGCCCCAGCATTTT. The rearrangement joins TRBV29-1 to TRBJ1-5, with unresolved D. The V gene lost 7 bases and the J gene lost 7 bases, with 14 bases spanning the gap. CDR3 length: 12 amino acids. The germline gives CDR1 SQVTM, CDR2 ANQGSEA. Together with reference TRBV29-1 and TRBJ1-5, the CDR3 gives the full variable domain: SAVISQKPSRDICQRGTSLTIQCQVDSQVTMMFWYRQQPGQSLTLIATANQGSEATYESGFVIDKFPISRPNLTFSTLTVSNMSPEDSSIYLCSAKTRGQPQHFGDGTRLSIL.

This clonotype was counted many times. The V call is TRBV28, the J call TRBJ2-7, with D tentatively TRBD1 (6 bases). V lost 2 bases to trimming and J lost 0 bases, with 11 bases between them. The germline gives CDR1 MDHEN, CDR2 SYDVKM. The CDR3 extends over 15 amino acids. CDR3: CASSLAGAISYEQYF. For the CDR3, the DNA is TGTGCCAGCAGTTTAGCAGGGGCGATCTCCTACGAGCAGTACTTC.

There are many counts of this clonotype. This sequence joins TRBV20-1 and TRBJ1-2, with a weak D call TRBD1 (6 bases). This CDR3 is built from 14 residues. Germline-derived CDR1 and CDR2 are DFQATT and SNEGSKA (reference sequence). The CDR3 here is CTAGTSPGRNGYTF. The CDR3 nucleotides read TGCACCGCGGGGACATCACCGGGGCGGAATGGCTACACCTTC.

This clonotype was detected many times. V usage is TRBV7-2 and J usage is TRBJ2-2; 11 bases agree with TRBD2. The CDR3 runs 16 residues. Germline trimming cut 3 bases from V and 3 bases from J; bases unmatched to any gene: 3. Looked up from germline, CDR1 is SGHTA and CDR2 is FQGNSA. CDR3 loop: CASSLVAGGYTGELFF. The CDR3 DNA sequence: TGTGCCAGCAGCTTGGTAGCGGGAGGGTACACCGGGGAGCTGTTTTTT.

This clonotype was found many times. The rearrangement links TRBV7-2 to TRBJ2-3, with D uncertain. This CDR3 is built from 11 residues. In germline, CDR1 is SGHTA, CDR2 FQGNSA. V shed 5 bases and J shed 10 bases, with 10 bases lying between them. The CDR3 reads CASSAGTAQYF. The CDR3 DNA follows: TGTGCCAGCAGCGCTGGAACTGCGCAGTATTTT.

The chain carries TRBV20-1 and TRBJ2-5; 10 bases match TRBD2. The CDR3 loop spans 14 amino acids. From germline, CDR1 is DFQATT and CDR2 SNEGSKA (reference sequence). After removal of 6 bases from V and 5 bases from J, the junction contained 9 bases not matched to a gene. The chain's CDR3 is CSARLGLASETQYF. CDR3 nucleotide sequence: TGCAGTGCAAGGCTGGGACTAGCGAGTGAGACCCAGTACTTC.